These 4 T cell receptor beta chains were all obtained from the same sample, sequenced in a study of T cells in Graves' hyperthyroidism and ophthalmopathy. There were TCR beta CDR3 regions amplified from RNA transcripts. Initially, a first-round RT-PCR of the TCR CDR3 employed the HTBI primer set. One entry per CDR3 protein, called by TCRdb with MiXCR from the multiplex PCR reads. The sample carries about 460,000 distinct CDR3 sequences, about 20% recorded once. The sequencing sample was made of blood. The receptors derive from a woman between 65 and 79 years old with Graves' ophthalmopathy.

The table lists this clonotype with many counts. This chain connects TRBV2 to TRBJ1-1, with D unresolved. V lost 4 bases and J 5 bases, leaving 20 bases between the germline ends. The germline gives CDR1 SNHLY, CDR2 FYNNEI. This CDR3 has 16 amino acids. CDR3 coding DNA: TGTGCCAGCAGTGGTTCACAGCGGGAGGGTAATACTGAAGCTTTCTTT. This codes for CASSGSQREGNTEAFF.

The chain combines TRBV19 with TRBJ2-2; D not certain. CDR1 is LNHDA and CDR2 is SQIVND in the germline V gene (reference sequence). With 5 bases removed from V and 3 bases from J, the gap between germline ends came to 10 bases. This CDR3 has 14 residues. DNA of the CDR3: TGTGCCAGTAGTCCCAGACATTACACCGGGGAGCTGTTTTTT. Protein: CASSPRHYTGELFF.

The V gene is TRBV20-1, the J gene TRBJ2-7; D may be TRBD1 (6 bases). Germline CDR1 reads DFQATT; CDR2 reads SNEGSKA (reference sequence). This CDR3 region has 13 residues. Trimming took off 7 bases at V and 1 base at J, with 14 bases between the two ends. The CDR3 sequence is CSVSAQGSYEQYF. The CDR3 bases are TGCAGTGTCTCGGCCCAGGGGTCCTACGAGCAGTACTTC.

Comment on this clonotype: A much bigger clone sits one base away, suggesting this may be a read error. The CDR3 ends on some other residue instead of the conserved phenylalanine or tryptophan, so this is likely a read error. The J gene is TRBJ2-1, the V gene TRBV7-4; 8 nucleotides line up with TRBD2. J gave up 5 bases and V 5 bases, and 8 bases lay outside the gene matches. The CDR3 runs 15 residues. The germline CDR1 and CDR2 sequences are SGHVT and SQSDAQ. The CDR3 is CASSAQREWNNEQFL. The CDR3 DNA reads as TGTGCCAGCAGCGCACAGCGGGAGTGGAACAATGAGCAGTTCCTC.